This T cell receptor beta chain was identified in a study of PD-L1 blockade in urothelial cancer. Overall study: T cells were recovered from blood samples at a median of 141,255.

Time point in this sample: pretreatment peripheral blood. Sequencing was performed with immunoSEQ multiplex PCR; in TCRdb, only in-frame clones are kept and a portion is missing. The sample carries about 50,000 clones, approximately 79% recorded once. The germline CDR1 and CDR2 sequences are SGHRS and YFSETQ. Trimming removed 0 bases from V and 5 bases from J; junction bases left unmatched: 8. This CDR3 is built from 17 residues. This TCR came from a man in his 70s with urothelial cancer. The chain recombines TRBV5-1 with TRBJ2-5; 12 positions match TRBD2. The input for sequencing was PBMCs, taken around atezolizumab (anti-PD-L1) treatment. The CDR3 DNA follows: TGCGCCAGCAGCTTGGGGCTAGCGGGGGGGCCTTCCGAGACCCAGTACTTC. It codes for CASSLGLAGGPSETQYF.